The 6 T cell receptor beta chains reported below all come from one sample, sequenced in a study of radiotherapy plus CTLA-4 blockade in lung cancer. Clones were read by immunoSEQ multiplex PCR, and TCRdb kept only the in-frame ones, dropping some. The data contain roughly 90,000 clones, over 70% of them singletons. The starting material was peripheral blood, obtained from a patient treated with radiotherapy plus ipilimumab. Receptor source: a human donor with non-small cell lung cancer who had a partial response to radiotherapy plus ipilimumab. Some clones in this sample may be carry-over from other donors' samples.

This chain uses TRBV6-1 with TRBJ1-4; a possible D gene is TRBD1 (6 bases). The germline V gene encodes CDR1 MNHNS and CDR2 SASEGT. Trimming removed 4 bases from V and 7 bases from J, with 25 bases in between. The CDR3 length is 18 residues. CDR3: CASSVGLQATLGGEKLFF. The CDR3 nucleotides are TGTGCCAGCAGTGTGGGTCTGCAGGCAACACTAGGGGGTGAAAAACTGTTTTTT.

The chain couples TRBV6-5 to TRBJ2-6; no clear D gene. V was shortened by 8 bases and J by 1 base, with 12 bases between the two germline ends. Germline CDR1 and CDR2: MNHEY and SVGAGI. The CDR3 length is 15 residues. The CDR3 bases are TGTGCCAGCCGCTCCTGGCATTCTGGGGCCAACGTCCTGACTTTC. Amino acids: CASRSWHSGANVLTF.

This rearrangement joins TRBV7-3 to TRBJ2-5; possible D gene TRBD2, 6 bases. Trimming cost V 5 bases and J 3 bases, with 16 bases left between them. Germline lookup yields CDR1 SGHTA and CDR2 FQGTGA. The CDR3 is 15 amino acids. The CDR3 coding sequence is TGTGCCAGCAGCCCCCTCGTTAGCGGAAAAGAGACCCAGTACTTC. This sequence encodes CASSPLVSGKETQYF.

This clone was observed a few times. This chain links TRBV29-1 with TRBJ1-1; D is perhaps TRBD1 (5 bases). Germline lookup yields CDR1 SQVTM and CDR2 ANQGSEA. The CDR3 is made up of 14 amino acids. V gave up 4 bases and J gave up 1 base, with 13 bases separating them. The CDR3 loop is CSVVSRQKNTEAFF. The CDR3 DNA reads TGCAGCGTTGTTTCCCGACAGAAGAACACTGAAGCTTTCTTT.

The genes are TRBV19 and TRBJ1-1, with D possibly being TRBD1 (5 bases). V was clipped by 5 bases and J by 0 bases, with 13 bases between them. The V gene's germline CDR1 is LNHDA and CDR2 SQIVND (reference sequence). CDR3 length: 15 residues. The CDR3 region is CASSPRQSVNTEAFF. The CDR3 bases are TGTGCCAGTAGTCCGCGACAGAGTGTGAACACTGAAGCTTTCTTT.

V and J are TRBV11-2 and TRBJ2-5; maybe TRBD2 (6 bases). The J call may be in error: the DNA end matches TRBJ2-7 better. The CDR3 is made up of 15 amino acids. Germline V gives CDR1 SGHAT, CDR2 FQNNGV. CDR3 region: CASSSRGAEGYEQYF. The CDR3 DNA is TGTGCCAGCAGCTCTAGGGGAGCGGAGGGCTACGAGCAGTACTTC.